Below are 11 T cell receptor beta chains sequenced from a single sample in a study of cytomegalovirus exposure and HLA in healthy donors. The PCR made use of 60 Vbeta and 13 Jbeta primers. Libraries were prepared by immunoSEQ multiplex PCR; TCRdb keeps only in-frame clonotypes and omits some of them. The sample has around 85,000 clones; approximately 80% are singletons. Source material: PBMCs. These TCRs come from a woman between 50 and 59 years old in good health and CMV-seropositive.

The V and J genes are TRBV7-9 and TRBJ2-1; 14 bases match TRBD2. This CDR3 spans 15 amino acids. With V trimmed by 5 bases and J by 10 bases, 7 bases remained unmatched. In germline, CDR1 is SEHNR, CDR2 FQNEAQ (reference sequence). CDR3 loop: CASSRGTSGGGEQFF. Written as DNA, the CDR3 is TGTGCCAGCAGCCGCGGGACTAGCGGGGGAGGGGAGCAGTTCTTC.

This clone is termed medium-sized. The V gene is TRBV11-2, the J gene TRBJ2-7; TRBD2 might be the D (6 bases). There are 13 residues in the CDR3. V was cut by 3 bases and J by 7 bases, with 13 bases left in between. CDR1 is SGHAT and CDR2 is FQNNGV in the germline V gene. Written as DNA, the CDR3 is TGTGCCAGCAGCTTGGGACTCGGTTGGGAGCAGTACTTC. It yields the protein CASSLGLGWEQYF.

The chain links TRBV7-9 to TRBJ1-1; D unclear. The length of the CDR3 is 13 residues. Germline CDR1 is SEHNR and CDR2 is FQNEAQ (reference sequence). V lost 6 bases and J 10 bases, leaving 18 bases between the germline ends. The CDR3 coding sequence is TGTGCCAGCAGTCTTCCGGACTTGTTGATAGCTTTCTTT. Translation: CASSLPDLLIAFF.

This clone has only a few counts. This chain uses TRBV9 with TRBJ1-3, with a tentative D call TRBD1 (5 bases). Germline V CDR1 and CDR2: SGDLS, YYNGEE. The CDR3 length is 15 residues. V was clipped by 3 bases and J by 4 bases, with 14 bases between them. The CDR3 DNA is TGTGCCAGCAGCGAGGGACTTGGTCTCGGAAACACCATATATTTT. The encoded protein is CASSEGLGLGNTIYF.

DNA of the CDR3: TGTGCCAGCAGCCGGACAGGGCGCACAGATACGCAGTATTTT. Translated, it gives CASSRTGRTDTQYF. V is TRBV7-2 and J is TRBJ2-3, with 8 bases lining up with TRBD1. V lost 5 bases and J lost 1; bases outside the gene matches: 2. CDR1 and CDR2 (germline): SGHTA, FQGNSA. The CDR3 spans 14 residues.

This sequence joins TRBV19 and TRBJ2-2, with a weak D call TRBD2 (5 bases). The CDR3 runs 14 residues. Trimming cost V 0 bases and J 6 bases, with 8 bases left between them. In germline, CDR1 is LNHDA, CDR2 SQIVND (reference sequence). CDR3 region: CASSIDGVAGELFF. The CDR3 coding sequence is TGTGCCAGTAGTATAGACGGGGTTGCCGGGGAGCTGTTTTTT.

This chain joins TRBV7-3 and TRBJ2-3; 10 positions agree with TRBD2. Losses at the gene ends were 1 base for V and 4 bases for J; bases not matched to a gene: 5. This CDR3 has 16 residues. Germline V gives CDR1 SGHTA, CDR2 FQGTGA. CDR3 bases: TGTGCCAGCAGCTTAATCGGAGCGGGGGGGCCAGATACGCAGTATTTT. It translates to CASSLIGAGGPDTQYF.

The CDR3 nucleotides read TGTGCCAGCCTGCTCCTCAGGGGGGAGACCCAGTACTTC. Translated, it gives CASLLLRGETQYF. The chain couples TRBV9 to TRBJ2-5; 7 bases are shared with TRBD1. J was trimmed by 5 bases and V by 7 bases; bases with no gene match: 8. The CDR3 spans 13 residues. The germline V gene has CDR1 SGDLS and CDR2 YYNGEE.

The rearrangement joins TRBV5-1 to TRBJ2-1; 8 bases agree with TRBD1. The CDR3 consists of 15 residues. Losses at the gene ends were 4 bases for V and 3 bases for J; bases not matched to a gene: 6. CDR1 and CDR2 (germline): SGHRS, YFSETQ. CDR3: CASSGGQGSYNEQFF. CDR3 in DNA: TGCGCCAGCAGCGGCGGACAGGGTAGCTACAATGAGCAGTTCTTC.

A few counts support this clone. The chain uses TRBV30 and TRBJ1-2, with D possibly matching TRBD1 (6 bases). The length of the CDR3 is 15 residues. The V gene's germline CDR1 is GTSNPN and CDR2 SVGIG (reference sequence). V lost 5 bases and J lost 4, with 20 bases in between. This CDR3 is CAWLSDRLGSYGYTF. The CDR3 nucleotides are TGTGCCTGGCTTTCCGACAGGTTGGGGTCCTATGGCTACACCTTC.

This chain joins TRBV15 and TRBJ2-1, with 7 bases fitting TRBD2. The V segment lost 6 bases and the J segment 9 bases; nucleotides outside the gene matches: 8. CDR1 and CDR2 (germline): LNHNV, YYDKDF (reference sequence). This CDR3 region has 13 residues. The CDR3 DNA follows: TGTGCCACCAGGGGGGGAGGGGTTGGTGAGCAGTTCTTC. Protein sequence: CATRGGGVGEQFF.